The rows below give T cell receptor beta chains drawn from one sample of a study of stem cell transplantation in POMP-related autoinflammatory disease. This table comes from immunoSEQ multiplex PCR, and its TCRdb copy is limited to in-frame clones, with some not included. The sample carries around 2,000 clones, around nine tenths recorded once. This material consisted of Tregs from PBMCs, taken after stem cell transplantation. The receptors stem from a human patient with POMP-related autoinflammation and immune dysregulation (PRAID). These T cells may partly come from the graft donor. Each CDR3 is given with its conserved first and last residue. The D gene is left open where the match is weak. Size is omitted from some rows. Given values are once, few, many or a class for expanded clones.

j_call clone_size d_call v_call cdr3_nt cdr3_aa
TRBJ2-1 - - TRBV7-2 TGTGCCAGCAGCCGACAATACAATGAGCAGTTCTTC CASSRQYNEQFF
TRBJ2-5 - - TRBV19 TGTGCCAGTAGTATGGGGACAGCCGCCCGGGGGGCCCAGTACTTC CASSMGTAARGAQYF
TRBJ1-5 once TRBD1 TRBV2 TGTGCCAGCAGAGGGACAGAAAATCAGCCCCAGCATTTT CASRGTENQPQHF
TRBJ2-5 - - TRBV21-1 TGTGCCAGCAGCATCTGGACTGGTTTCGGGTTTGCAGAGACCCAGTACTTC CASSIWTGFGFAETQYF
TRBJ2-6 once - TRBV6-5 TGTGCCAGCAGTTTTGGCAACGTCCTGACTTTC CASSFGNVLTF
TRBJ1-6 - - TRBV27 TGTGCCAGCAGTTTTACCAGGCTTAATTCACCCCTCCACTTT CASSFTRLNSPLHF
TRBJ2-7 - TRBD2 TRBV5-1 TGCGCCAGCAGCCCACTAGCGGGGGGATTCTACGAGCAGTACTTC CASSPLAGGFYEQYF
TRBJ1-2 once - TRBV3-1/TRBV3-2 TGTGCCAGCAGCCAAGGTACTCCAACGGCGCCCCCGGGCTACACCTTC CASSQGTPTAPPGYTF
TRBJ2-7 - TRBD1 TRBV3-1/TRBV3-2 TGTGCCAGCAGCTTGGGACAGGGCTACGAGCAGTACTTC CASSLGQGYEQYF
TRBJ2-4 - TRBD2 TRBV12-3/TRBV12-4 TGTGCCAGCAGTTTTGGGAGGGCGTCGGGCCATGACTTC CASSFGRASGHDF
TRBJ2-1 - - TRBV2 TGTGCCAGCCAGACGTGGGGCGATGAGCAGTTCTTC CASQTWGDEQFF
TRBJ2-5 - TRBD2 TRBV5-1 TGCGCCAGCAGCTTGACGACTAGCGGGGGACCGCCGGTGGCCCAGTACTTC CASSLTTSGGPPVAQYF
TRBJ1-1 - TRBD1 TRBV27 TGTGCCAGCAGTAGGGACAGGGTAGAGAACACTGAAGCTTTCTTT CASSRDRVENTEAFF
TRBJ2-1 - TRBD1 TRBV5-1 TGCGCCAGCAGCTTGGACAGGGGAACCTACAATGAGCAGTTCTTC CASSLDRGTYNEQFF
TRBJ1-3 - - TRBV6-6 TGTGCCAGCAGTTACGTCCTCTCTGGAAACACCATATATTTT CASSYVLSGNTIYF
TRBJ1-5 - - TRBV5-6 TGTGCCAGCAGTTTCCAATCATGGGAGCCCCAGCATTTT CASSFQSWEPQHF
TRBJ2-5 - TRBD2 TRBV4-1 TGCGCCAGCAGTTTACTAGCGGGAGGCGAGACCCAGTACTTC CASSLLAGGETQYF
TRBJ2-1 once TRBD1 TRBV2 TGTGCCAGCACACCGGACAGGATCGACAATGAGCAGTTCTTC CASTPDRIDNEQFF
TRBJ2-5 - - TRBV10-1 TGCGCCAGCAGCCGGGACAATCAAGAGACCCAGTACTTC CASSRDNQETQYF
TRBJ1-2 - - TRBV1 TGCACCAGCAGCCAGGAACTACCGGGGCCCCTGTGGGGGGGCTACACCTTC CTSSQELPGPLWGGYTF
TRBJ2-7 - - TRBV6-5 TGTGCCAGCAGTTACTCGATTAGGGGGGTTCGGTACTTC CASSYSIRGVRYF
TRBJ2-3 - - TRBV9 TGTGCCAGCAGCGTAGCTAGCTCATTGGGGGCAGATACGCAGTATTTT CASSVASSLGADTQYF
TRBJ2-7 - TRBD1 TRBV18 TGTGCCAGCTCACTAGACAGGGGGCGCTACGAGCAGTACTTC CASSLDRGRYEQYF
TRBJ2-7 - TRBD1 TRBV5-1 TGCGCCAGCAGCAAACAGGGGACCCCCTACGAGCAGTACTTC CASSKQGTPYEQYF
TRBJ1-2 once - TRBV27 TGTGCCAGCGGCCGGGCAGGGGATTATGGCTACACCTTC CASGRAGDYGYTF
TRBJ2-1 - TRBD2 TRBV27 TGTGCCAGCAGTTCTCTAGCGGGGGGCCCGCCCGGAGAGCAGTTCTTC CASSSLAGGPPGEQFF
TRBJ2-5 - - TRBV4-1 TGCGCCAGCAGTTCGACAGGCCGGGGAGAGACCCAGTACTTC CASSSTGRGETQYF
TRBJ2-1 - - TRBV7-8 TGTGCCAGCAGCTTAGCGCCCCAGGCCGAGCAGTTCTTC CASSLAPQAEQFF
TRBJ1-2 once TRBD1 TRBV6-5 TGTGCCAGCAGGGGAGACAGGGCCTCTAACTATGGCTACACCTTC CASRGDRASNYGYTF
TRBJ1-2 - - TRBV5-1 TGCGCCAGCAGCTTGGCCCCTGAGGGGCTACACTATGGCTACACCTTC CASSLAPEGLHYGYTF
TRBJ2-2 - - TRBV9 TGTGCCAGCAGCCCCTCGGGCGGAGCGAACACCGGGGAGCTGTTTTTT CASSPSGGANTGELFF
TRBJ1-2 - - TRBV2 TGTGCCAGCAGTGAATTCAGGGCGGGGGGTTACACCTTC CASSEFRAGGYTF
TRBJ1-5 - TRBD1 TRBV2 TGTGCCAGCAGTGAAGACAGGGGAATAGTTAGCAATCAGCCCCAGCATTTT CASSEDRGIVSNQPQHF
TRBJ1-1 - - TRBV7-3 TGTGCCAGCAGCCCCTATATAAATGCTGAAGCTTTCTTT CASSPYINAEAFF
TRBJ1-1 - TRBD1 TRBV19 TGTGCCAGTAGTAACCCGCGGACAGGGGGAGGCACTGAAGCTTTCTTT CASSNPRTGGGTEAFF
TRBJ1-2 once - TRBV7-9 TGTGCCAGCAGAGACCTCGGTACTAACTATGGCTACACCTTC CASRDLGTNYGYTF
TRBJ1-5 - - TRBV5-5 TGTGCCAGCAGCTTGCGGGGGGTGTTGGGACAGCCCCAGCATTTT CASSLRGVLGQPQHF
TRBJ2-1 - TRBD1 TRBV28 TGTGCCAGCAGAGAGACAGGGTCCTCCTACAATGAGCAGTTCTTC CASRETGSSYNEQFF
TRBJ2-4 - - TRBV5-4 TGTGCCAGCAGCCCCCGGGAAACCAAAAACATTCAGTACTTC CASSPRETKNIQYF